This T cell receptor (beta chain) was sequenced during a study of graft-versus-host responses after intestinal transplantation. Across the study: Recipients had multivisceral, liver-intestinal, or isolated intestinal transplants. Among the recipients, all got anti-thymocyte globulin induction and then tacrolimus and steroids for roughly three years.

Clones were sequenced by immunoSEQ multiplex PCR, and TCRdb holds only the in-frame ones, with some missing. The table has tens of thousands of clones, about 90% seen once. V dropped 3 bases and J dropped 2 bases, with 9 bases sitting between them. The CDR3 sequence is 13 residues long. Germline CDR1 SGHRS, CDR2 YFSETQ. Study conclusions and caveats: Declines in HvG clones occurring early post-transplant were associated with peak circulating GvH clone levels. The marrow of recipients harbored GvH clones, and ileum or blood showed some of them first.

A single count supports this clone. What it binds is unknown. The rearrangement uses TRBV5-1 and TRBJ2-7, with no clear D. This sequence was found in a human donor who received an intestinal transplant. Sequencing was performed on unstimulated CD8+ T cells sorted from spleen or lymph node cells, taken before intestinal transplant. The CDR3 is CASSSQVAYEQYF. The CDR3 coding sequence is TGCGCCAGCAGCTCTCAGGTGGCCTACGAGCAGTACTTC.